This T cell receptor (beta chain) was documented in a study of T cell repertoires in cytomegalovirus infection (dated by TCRdb to the late 2010s). Regarding the research as a whole: Donor HLA type was relevant to the analysis, because carriage of CMV infection together with the matching HLA type was indicated by public TCR beta signatures. General conclusions and limits of the study: The ex vivo response was dominated by HLA-C-restricted CMV-specific TCR beta clonotypes, which also provided the single most frequent clonotype in two of eight donors. In both this cohort and an independent roughly 350-donor cohort, the cumulative frequency of public TCR beta family members distinguished carriers of CMV infection plus the relevant HLA type.

The sample was run on an Illumina HiSeq 1500. TCRdb trimmed public reads at Q25 via fastp, called clones via MiXCR and kept in-frame beta chains. CDR3 protein duplicates are merged, each entry listing the most common genes and DNA. In this sample the table shows 200,000 to 300,000 distinct CDR3 sequences, approximately 9% of which occur a single time. The ten largest clones add up to roughly 15% of the sample. This clonotype was seen repeatedly, ten times or more. Its antigen has not been determined. No base-level quality is on record; no much larger clone is a single base apart. From its cysteine to its phenylalanine, the CDR3 spans 19 amino acids. The CDR3 DNA has 57 bases and is translated from base 1. At the junction V is shortened by 7 bases and J by 0 bases; bases outside the gene matches: 18. CDR1 and CDR2, looked up from the germline V gene (reference sequence), are SEHNR and FQNEAQ.

Input material: PBMCs. This TCR came from a human donor in good health (CMV status not recorded). Some clones in this sample may be carry-over from other donors' samples. This receptor chain uses TRBV7-9 and TRBJ1-3, with 7 middle bases fitting TRBD1. The nucleotide sequence reads TGTGCCAGCACCCAAATAACCCGGTCAGGGGGAGTCTCTGGAAACACCATATATTTT. Protein translation: CASTQITRSGGVSGNTIYF. Extended through the reference TRBV7-9 and TRBJ1-3 proteins, this CDR3 yields the full variable domain: DTGVSQNPRHKITKRGQNVTFRCDPISEHNRLYWYRQTLGQGPEFLTYFQNEAQLEKSRLLSDRFSAERPKGSFSTLEIQRTEQGDSAMYLCASTQITRSGGVSGNTIYFGEGSWLTVV.